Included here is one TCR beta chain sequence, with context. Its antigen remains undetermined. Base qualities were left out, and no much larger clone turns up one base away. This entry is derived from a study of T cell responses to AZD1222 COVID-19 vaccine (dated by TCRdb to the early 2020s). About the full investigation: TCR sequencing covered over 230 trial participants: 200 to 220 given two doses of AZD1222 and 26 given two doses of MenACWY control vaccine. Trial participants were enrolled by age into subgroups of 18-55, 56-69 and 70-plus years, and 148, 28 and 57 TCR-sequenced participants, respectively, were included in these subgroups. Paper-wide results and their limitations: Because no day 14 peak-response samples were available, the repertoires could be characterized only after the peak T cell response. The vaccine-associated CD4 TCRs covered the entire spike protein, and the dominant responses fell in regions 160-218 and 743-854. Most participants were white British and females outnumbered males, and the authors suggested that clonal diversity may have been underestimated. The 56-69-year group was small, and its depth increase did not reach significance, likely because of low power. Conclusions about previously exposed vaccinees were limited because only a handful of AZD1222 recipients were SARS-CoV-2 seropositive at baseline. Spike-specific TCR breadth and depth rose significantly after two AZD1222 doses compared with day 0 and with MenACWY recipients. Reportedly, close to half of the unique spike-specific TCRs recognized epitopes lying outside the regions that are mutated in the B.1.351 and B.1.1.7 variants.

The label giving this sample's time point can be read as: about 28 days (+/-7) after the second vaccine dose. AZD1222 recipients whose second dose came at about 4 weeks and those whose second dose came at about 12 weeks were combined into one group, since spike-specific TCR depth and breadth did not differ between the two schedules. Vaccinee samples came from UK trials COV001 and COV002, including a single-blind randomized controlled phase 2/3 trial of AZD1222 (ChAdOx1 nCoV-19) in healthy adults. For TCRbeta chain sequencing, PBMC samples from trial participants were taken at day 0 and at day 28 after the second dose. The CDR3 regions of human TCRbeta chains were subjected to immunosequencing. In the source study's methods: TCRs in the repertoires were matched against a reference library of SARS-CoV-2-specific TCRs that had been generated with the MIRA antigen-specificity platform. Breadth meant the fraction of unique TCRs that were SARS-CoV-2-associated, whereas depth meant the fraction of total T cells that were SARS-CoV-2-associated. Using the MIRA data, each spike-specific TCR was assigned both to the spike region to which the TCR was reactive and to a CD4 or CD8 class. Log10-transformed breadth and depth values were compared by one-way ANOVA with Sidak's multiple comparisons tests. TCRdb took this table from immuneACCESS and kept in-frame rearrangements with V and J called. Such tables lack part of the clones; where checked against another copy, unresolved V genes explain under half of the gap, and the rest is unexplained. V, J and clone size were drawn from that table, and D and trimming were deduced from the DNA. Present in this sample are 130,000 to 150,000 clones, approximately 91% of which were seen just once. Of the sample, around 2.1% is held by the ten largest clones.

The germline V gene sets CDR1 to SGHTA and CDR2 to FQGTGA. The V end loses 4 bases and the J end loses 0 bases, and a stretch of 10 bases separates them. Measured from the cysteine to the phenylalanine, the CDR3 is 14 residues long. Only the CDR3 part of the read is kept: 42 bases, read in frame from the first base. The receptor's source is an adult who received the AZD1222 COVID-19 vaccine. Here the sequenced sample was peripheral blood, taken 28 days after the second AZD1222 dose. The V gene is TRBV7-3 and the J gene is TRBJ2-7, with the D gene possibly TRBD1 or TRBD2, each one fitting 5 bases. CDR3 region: CASSYGADSYEQYF. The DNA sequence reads TGTGCCAGCAGCTACGGGGCCGACTCCTACGAGCAGTACTTC.